This is a list of T cell receptor beta chains from one sample in a study of T-cell memory formation after mild COVID-19. Each CDR3 protein is one row after TCRdb ran MiXCR on the 5' RACE reads. The sample lists 560,000 or so distinct CDR3 sequences, roughly a sixth seen once, with 8.1% in the top ten. What was sequenced was PBMCs or a T cell subset sorted from them (not recorded which). Receptors were obtained from an adult woman who had mild COVID-19 (a few samples of this study predate the infection). Cell type and time point are not known. CDR3s include the opening cysteine and the closing phenylalanine or tryptophan. The D gene is left open where the match is weak. Rows may omit the clone size; those that give it use once, few, many or a size class.

V	size	J	D	DNA	CDR3
TRBV6-5	.	TRBJ1-3	.	TGTGCCAGCAGTTACTCGATTCTGACCGCACCGCTAGTCTCTGGAAACACCATATATTTT	CASSYSILTAPLVSGNTIYF
TRBV11-3	.	TRBJ2-7	TRBD1	TGTGCCAGCAGCTTTCCGGGACAGGCAGGCTACGAGCAGTACTTC	CASSFPGQAGYEQYF
TRBV12-3/TRBV12-4	few	TRBJ1-6	TRBD1	TGTGCCAGCAGTTTTCGGCGACAGGGAGGGAATTCACCCCTCCACTTT	CASSFRRQGGNSPLHF
TRBV4-3	.	TRBJ2-3	TRBD2	TGCGCCAGCAGCCAAGATGCGGCTAGCGGGAGCCGGGCAGATACGCAGTATTTT	CASSQDAASGSRADTQYF
TRBV29-1	few	TRBJ2-3	TRBD2	TGCAGCGGACTAGCGGGAGGCCCAGATACGCAGTATTTT	CSGLAGGPDTQYF
TRBV6-1	.	TRBJ1-5	.	TGTGCCAGCAGGGAAGGATCGACAGATCGCAATCAGCCCCAGAATTTT	CASREGSTDRNQPQNF
TRBV4-2	few	TRBJ2-1	.	TGTGCCAGCAGCCCCAGGAACTTACTGAGCTCCTACAATGAGCAGTTCTTC	CASSPRNLLSSYNEQFF
TRBV6-6	few	TRBJ1-1	.	TGTGCCAGCAGTTACTCGGTATCTGTGGGGGTTGAAGCTTTCTTT	CASSYSVSVGVEAFF
TRBV5-5	.	TRBJ2-7	TRBD2	TGTGCCAGCAGCTCTTGGGGGGGACTAGATGTATACGAGCAGTACTTC	CASSSWGGLDVYEQYF
TRBV19	.	TRBJ2-2	.	TGTGCCAGTAGTTGGGGATCGGGGACCGGGGAGCTGTTTTTT	CASSWGSGTGELFF
TRBV9	.	TRBJ2-2	TRBD2	TGTGCCAGCAGCCCTAGCGGTCGAGGCGGGGAGCTGTTTTTT	CASSPSGRGGELFF
TRBV7-9	few	TRBJ2-3	.	TGTGCCAGCAGCTTAATTCGTGGCGGGGACACAGATACGCAGTATTTT	CASSLIRGGDTDTQYF
TRBV7-2	once	TRBJ2-1	.	TGTGCCAGCAGCCTCACGCGCAGAGAACTAAATGAGCAGTTCTTC	CASSLTRRELNEQFF
TRBV7-2	.	TRBJ1-5	.	TGTGCCAGCAGGCCGACAGGAGCTAGCAATCAGCCCCAGCATTTT	CASRPTGASNQPQHF
TRBV7-9	.	TRBJ1-2	TRBD1	TGTGCCAGCAGCTTAGACCCGGGACAGGGATTAGTGCGCAATGGCTACACCTTC	CASSLDPGQGLVRNGYTF
TRBV2	few	TRBJ2-5	TRBD2	TGTGCCAGCAGTAAGGCCGGCCTAGCGGGGGTTGGACACTTC	CASSKAGLAGVGHF
TRBV11-2	.	TRBJ2-2	.	TGTGCCAGCAGCTTAGCGGGACTCCTGACGGGAAACACCGGGGAGCTGTTTTTT	CASSLAGLLTGNTGELFF
TRBV6-5	.	TRBJ1-6	TRBD1	TGTGCCAGCAGTTACTCGACAGGGACCTATAATTCACCCCTCCACTTT	CASSYSTGTYNSPLHF
TRBV10-3	.	TRBJ2-7	TRBD1	TGTGCCATCTTAGGGACAGTAGCGAGCGAGCAGTACTTC	CAILGTVASEQYF
TRBV5-6	many	TRBJ1-2	.	TGTGCCAGCAGCCGAAGCTGGGCAGGGAACTATGGCTACACCTTC	CASSRSWAGNYGYTF
TRBV5-1	.	TRBJ1-2	TRBD1	TGCGCCAGCAGCAACGGACAGGGGGCAAGTGGCTACACCTTC	CASSNGQGASGYTF
TRBV20-1	.	TRBJ1-1	.	TGCAGTGCTAGAGATGTGGACTGGACGGATAACACTGAAGCTTTCTTT	CSARDVDWTDNTEAFF
TRBV7-9	few	TRBJ2-7	.	TGTGCCAGCAGCCAACAGTACGAGCAGTACTTC	CASSQQYEQYF
TRBV2	.	TRBJ2-3	.	TGTGCCAGCAGTACTTTGTTTGGGGCCTCAGATACGCAGTATTTT	CASSTLFGASDTQYF
TRBV5-1	few	TRBJ1-6	TRBD1	TGCGCCAGCAGCTTGGCCGGGGGGACAGGCAATTCACCCCTCCACTTT	CASSLAGGTGNSPLHF
TRBV19	.	TRBJ2-2	TRBD1	TGTGCCAGTACCCAGGCAGGGGGCAGCGGCGGGGAGCTGTTTTTT	CASTQAGGSGGELFF
TRBV29-1	.	TRBJ2-5	.	TGCAGCGGTACCGACGGGGAGACCCAGTACTTC	CSGTDGETQYF
TRBV5-1	.	TRBJ1-2	.	TGCGCCAGCAGCCGTGACGGAGCCGGAGATGGCTACACCTTC	CASSRDGAGDGYTF
TRBV5-5	.	TRBJ2-7	TRBD2	TGTGCCAGCAGCTTGGCGGTGGGGACTAGAGAGCAGTACTTC	CASSLAVGTREQYF
TRBV18	.	TRBJ2-7	.	TGTGCCAGCTCACCAGGGGCGGACGAGCAGTACTTC	CASSPGADEQYF
TRBV6-6	.	TRBJ2-7	.	TGTGCCAGCAGTTACTCTACGACAGGTACCGAGCAGTACTTC	CASSYSTTGTEQYF
TRBV4-2	.	TRBJ1-3	TRBD1	TGTGCCAGCAGCCTCACTACAGGGGGCGAAAACACCATATATTTT	CASSLTTGGENTIYF
TRBV11-1	.	TRBJ2-3	.	TGTGCCAGCAGCTTTTTCGCCGGCACCCGCACAGATACGCAGTATTTT	CASSFFAGTRTDTQYF
TRBV11-2	many	TRBJ2-1	TRBD2	TGTGCCAGCAGAGGACTAGCGGGAGAGCTAGGTTACAATGAGCAGTTCTTC	CASRGLAGELGYNEQFF
TRBV6-6	.	TRBJ1-1	TRBD1	TGTGCCAGCAGTCACGGGACAGGGGAAGGAGACACTGAAGCTTTCTTT	CASSHGTGEGDTEAFF
TRBV9	.	TRBJ2-3	TRBD2	TGTGCCAGCAGTGGACTAGCGGGAAGTCTCGTCTATACGCAGTATTTT	CASSGLAGSLVYTQYF
TRBV5-6	.	TRBJ1-2	.	TGTGCCAGCAGCTTGGGATTGTCGGCAGTTGATGGCTACACCTTC	CASSLGLSAVDGYTF
TRBV7-8	few	TRBJ1-4	TRBD1	TGTGCCAGCAGCTTAGGGCAGGGGGGAGTATATGAAAAACTGTTTTTT	CASSLGQGGVYEKLFF
TRBV2	once	TRBJ1-5	.	TGTGCCAGCAGTGATCTGTGGGATCAGCCCCAGCATTTT	CASSDLWDQPQHF
TRBV7-3	few	TRBJ2-1	TRBD2	TGTGCCAGCAGCTCTTCTCCGGGCGGGGGGTTCAAGTACAATGAGCAGTTCTTC	CASSSSPGGGFKYNEQFF
TRBV27	.	TRBJ1-6	.	TGTGCCAGCAGTTTACCCTTACGGGATTCACCCCTCCACTTT	CASSLPLRDSPLHF